The next 16 T cell receptor beta chains were all read from a single sample in a study of blood T cell repertoires in COVID-19 (dated by TCRdb to between 2020 and 2021). Library construction relied on the immunoSEQ multiplex PCR assay. This is the immuneACCESS table as TCRdb keeps it, with only in-frame sequences that have V and J called. A part of the clones is gone; compared with another copy, unresolved V genes explain less than half, and the rest is unexplained. The table for this sample lists approximately 240,000 clones; 65% to 85% of them were counted only once. Of the sample, 0.95% to 1.5% falls within the top ten clones. Source material: peripheral blood. The receptors originated from a woman in her twenties or thirties with COVID-19, enrolled during active disease.

The chain is built from TRBV6-6 and TRBJ1-4; D is perhaps TRBD1 (6 bases). The CDR3 loop spans 15 amino acids. Trimming removed 4 bases at V and 7 bases at J, with 16 bases between. The germline V gene has CDR1 MNHNY and CDR2 SVGAGI (reference sequence). The CDR3: CASSFQGQRGEKLFF. DNA for the CDR3: TGTGCCAGCAGTTTCCAGGGACAACGGGGTGAAAAACTGTTTTTT.

This sequence joins TRBV5-4 and TRBJ2-4; 14 bases are shared with TRBD2. Losses at the gene ends were 4 bases for V and 1 base for J; bases not matched to a gene: 7. The CDR3 covers 18 residues. Looked up from germline, CDR1 is SGHNT and CDR2 is YYREEE (reference sequence). The CDR3 coding sequence is TGTGCCAGCAGCCCGGGACTAGCGGGAGTAGGGGCCAAAAACATTCAGTACTTC. Translating it yields CASSPGLAGVGAKNIQYF.

The chain joins TRBV7-2 to TRBJ2-3; 13 nucleotides line up with TRBD2. The CDR3 loop spans 17 amino acids. The V and J ends lost 1 base and 3 bases, in that order; junction bases with no gene match: 4. Germline V gives CDR1 SGHTA, CDR2 FQGNSA. Here the CDR3 DNA reads TGTGCCAGCAGCTTAGAGACTAGCGGGGGGTGGACAGATACGCAGTATTTT. Amino acids: CASSLETSGGWTDTQYF.

The chain uses TRBV6-1 and TRBJ2-3; TRBD2 agrees at 11 bases. This CDR3 spans 18 amino acids. Looked up from germline, CDR1 is MNHNS and CDR2 is SASEGT. V gave up 4 bases and J gave up 0 bases; unmatched junction bases: 9. CDR3 nucleotide sequence: TGTGCCAGCAGTGTTGGGACTAGCGGATTCATTAGCACAGATACGCAGTATTTT. Its protein product is CASSVGTSGFISTDTQYF.

The chain joins TRBV4-3 to TRBJ2-4; perhaps TRBD2 as D (5 bases). Germline CDR1 and CDR2: LGHNA and YSLEER. This CDR3 has 15 residues. V was trimmed by 4 bases and J by 0 bases, leaving 10 bases between them. CDR3 residues: CASSPSPIAKNIQYF. CDR3 DNA: TGCGCCAGCAGCCCTAGCCCCATAGCCAAAAACATTCAGTACTTC.

This clone has just one count. This chain uses TRBV5-6 with TRBJ1-3, with D uncertain. This CDR3 spans 13 amino acids. Looked up from germline, CDR1 is SGHDT and CDR2 is YYEEEE. V was trimmed by 0 bases and J by 4 bases, leaving 5 bases between them. For the CDR3, the DNA is TGTGCCAGCAGCTTGGTGGCCGGAAACACCATATATTTT. The encoded protein is CASSLVAGNTIYF. The variable domain in full, with the rest retrieved from reference TRBV5-6 and TRBJ1-3, is DAGVTQSPTHLIKTRGQQVTLRCSPKSGHDTVSWYQQALGQGPQFIFQYYEEEERQRGNFPDRFSGHQFPNYSSELNVNALLLGDSALYLCASSLVAGNTIYFGEGSWLTVV.

This clone was seen only a few times. The chain combines TRBV6-5 with TRBJ1-5; D is unresolved. Trimming cost V 2 bases and J 3 bases, with 5 bases left between them. From germline, CDR1 is MNHEY and CDR2 SVGAGI. CDR3 length: 13 residues. CDR3 DNA sequence: TGTGCCAGCAGTTACAGAGACAATCAGCCCCAGCATTTT. As protein: CASSYRDNQPQHF.

This chain links TRBV27 with TRBJ2-7; the match to TRBD2 covers 14 bases. The junction had 11 bases not matched to a gene; V was cut back by 6 bases and J by 1 base. This CDR3 spans 18 amino acids. The germline V gene encodes CDR1 MNHEY and CDR2 SMNVEV (reference sequence). The CDR3 spells CASSVMGLAGVMSYEQYF. CDR3 DNA: TGTGCCAGCAGCGTTATGGGACTAGCGGGAGTTATGTCCTACGAGCAGTACTTC.

This clone was recorded once. V and J are TRBV2 and TRBJ2-4; the D gene is possibly TRBD2 (6 bases). V was shortened by 3 bases and J by 6 bases, with 30 bases between the two germline ends. CDR3 size: 20 residues. Looked up from germline, CDR1 is SNHLY and CDR2 is FYNNEI. In DNA, the CDR3 is TGTGCCAGCAGTGACCCGCTGGCTAGCGACTTATACAGTGGACGAAACATTCAGTACTTC. Protein: CASSDPLASDLYSGRNIQYF.

The chain carries TRBV4-2 and TRBJ1-4, with 9 bases identical to TRBD1. CDR1 LGHNA and CDR2 YNFKEQ come from the germline V gene. This CDR3 comprises 17 residues. The junction had 11 bases not matched to a gene; V was cut back by 4 bases and J by 5 bases. The CDR3, as DNA: TGTGCCAGCAGCCTTACAGGGGGCATTGGTGCCAATGAAAAACTGTTTTTT. This encodes CASSLTGGIGANEKLFF.

This clone was seen only a few times. The chain joins TRBV6-2 or TRBV6-3 to TRBJ2-6; the D gene is possibly TRBD2 (5 bases). The CDR3 sequence is 16 residues long. Germline loops: CDR1 MNHEY, CDR2 SVGEGT. V was pared by 2 bases and J by 0 bases, with 8 bases between. DNA of the CDR3: TGTGCCAGCAGTTACCTCGGGAACTCTGGGGCCAACGTCCTGACTTTC. Translating it yields CASSYLGNSGANVLTF.

This clone was seen a few times. The chain links TRBV28 to TRBJ2-7, with a possible D match to TRBD2 (6 bases). Between the trimmed V and J ends, which lost 10 bases and 1 base, there was a span of 17 bases. The CDR3 length is 14 residues. Germline CDR1 MDHEN, CDR2 SYDVKM. CDR3: CATLPGLGSYEQYF. In nucleotides, the CDR3 is TGTGCCACCTTGCCGGGACTGGGGTCCTACGAGCAGTACTTC.

This chain joins TRBV6-1 and TRBJ1-5; the D is unclear. The CDR3 loop spans 17 amino acids. CDR1 and CDR2 from the germline V gene are MNHNS and SASEGT. V dropped 3 bases and J dropped 2 bases, with 17 bases sitting between them. CDR3 sequence: CASSDPRGAPRNQPQHF. For the CDR3, the DNA is TGTGCCAGCAGTGACCCACGGGGAGCCCCGCGCAATCAGCCCCAGCATTTT.

This rearrangement joins TRBV7-9 to TRBJ2-5; unclear D gene. CDR1 and CDR2 (germline): SEHNR, FQNEAQ (reference sequence). This CDR3 region has 14 residues. Trimming stripped 5 bases from V and 2 bases from J, with 12 bases between. This CDR3 reads CASSQRHAQETQYF. The CDR3 nucleotides read TGTGCCAGCAGCCAGAGACACGCTCAAGAGACCCAGTACTTC. Full variable domain (missing parts from reference TRBV7-9 and TRBJ2-5): DTGVSQNPRHKITKRGQNVTFRCDPISEHNRLYWYRQTLGQGPEFLTYFQNEAQLEKSRLLSDRFSAERPKGSFSTLEIQRTEQGDSAMYLCASSQRHAQETQYFGPGTRLLVL.

In the case of this clone: Being one base from a much bigger clone, this may be a read error. This chain connects TRBV5-6 to TRBJ1-2; 7 bases map to TRBD1. The germline gives CDR1 SGHDT, CDR2 YYEEEE. The CDR3 contains 13 residues. V shed 4 bases and J 4 bases; nucleotides not matched to a gene: 4. The CDR3 loop reads CASSPGQVYGYTF. In DNA, the CDR3 is TGTGCCAGCAGCCCTGGACAGGTCTATGGCTACACCTTC.

This chain links TRBV28 with TRBJ2-7; possibly TRBD2 for D (6 bases). V was cut by 6 bases and J by 0 bases, with 15 bases left in between. CDR3 size: 15 residues. The germline V gene encodes CDR1 MDHEN and CDR2 SYDVKM. The CDR3 sequence is CASRAGTWSSYEQYF. The CDR3 DNA sequence: TGTGCCAGCAGGGCCGGGACTTGGAGCTCCTACGAGCAGTACTTC.